This T cell receptor beta chain comes out of a study of control samples from healthy donors and cancer patients. The data were produced by immunoSEQ multiplex PCR, yet TCRdb's version contains in-frame clones alone and is incomplete. The sample lists under 450,000 clones, 90% seen once, with about 6.3% in the top ten. Germline trimming cut 3 bases from V and 5 bases from J; bases unmatched to any gene: 11. This CDR3 comprises 15 residues. Germline assignment: CDR1 SQVTM and CDR2 ANQGSEA. The origin of this receptor is a man between 40 and 49 years old with head and neck cancer. The chain has TRBV29-1 and TRBJ2-5, with TRBD2 matching over 8 bases. The sequencing sample was made of PBMCs. The CDR3 DNA follows: TGCAGCGTTGAGGTCGTCGGGAGGGCCTGGGAGACCCAGTACTTC. It is translated as CSVEVVGRAWETQYF.